A selection of T cell receptor beta chains follows, all from one sample in a study of blood T cells in healthy people across ages. MiXCR was run by TCRdb on the 5' RACE reads, yielding one entry per CDR3 protein. The sample shows roughly 800,000 distinct CDR3 sequences, roughly 64% of them seen only once. Material: blood. These receptors came from a man aged 25 to 45 in good health. Both conserved end residues are part of each CDR3. D genes are given only for firm matches. Some rows have no size entry. The others give once, few or many, or a class for an expanded clone.

CDR3,DNA,size,J,V,D
CASSPPANVLTF,TGTGCCAGCAGCCCCCCAGCCAACGTCCTGACTTTC,-,TRBJ2-6,TRBV9,-
CASSVTGAQGADTQYF,TGTGCCAGCAGCGTGACGGGGGCGCAGGGCGCAGATACGCAGTATTTT,-,TRBJ2-3,TRBV7-9,-
CASSRDRAGTYNEQFF,TGCGCCAGCAGCCGGGACAGGGCCGGGACCTACAATGAGCAGTTCTTC,-,TRBJ2-1,TRBV5-1,TRBD1
CSGLRTSTDTQYF,TGCAGTGGCCTGAGAACTAGCACAGATACGCAGTATTTT,-,TRBJ2-3,TRBV20-1,-
CSASLGNVVNYGYTF,TGCAGTGCTAGTTTGGGGAATGTAGTAAACTATGGCTACACCTTC,few,TRBJ1-2,TRBV20-1,-
CSASLSRAGNSPLHF,TGCAGTGCTAGTTTATCCCGGGCCGGTAATTCACCCCTCCACTTT,few,TRBJ1-6,TRBV20-1,-
CASSQDPEENIQYF,TGTGCCAGCAGCCAAGATCCGGAAGAGAACATTCAGTACTTC,-,TRBJ2-4,TRBV4-2,-
CASSTRTGASEQYF,TGTGCCAGCAGTACGCGGACAGGGGCCTCCGAGCAGTACTTC,many,TRBJ2-7,TRBV25-1,TRBD1
CASSQEPLAGVTDTQYF,TGTGCCAGCAGCCAAGAGCCCCTAGCGGGGGTCACAGATACGCAGTATTTT,-,TRBJ2-3,TRBV3-1,TRBD2
CSAGDLVGEMSYNEQFF,TGCAGTGCGGGTGACCTAGTGGGAGAGATGTCCTACAATGAGCAGTTCTTC,-,TRBJ2-1,TRBV20-1,-
CAISERPGEGDEQYF,TGTGCCATCAGTGAACGGCCAGGGGAGGGCGACGAGCAGTACTTC,once,TRBJ2-7,TRBV10-3,-
CSAWTSGGRGQFF,TGCAGTGCCTGGACTAGCGGGGGAAGAGGGCAGTTCTTC,few,TRBJ2-1,TRBV20-1,TRBD2
CASSRDIGYGYTF,TGTGCCAGCAGCCGGGACATCGGGTACGGCTACACCTTC,few,TRBJ1-2,TRBV7-9,-
CASSGAGTSTYNEQFF,TGCGCCAGCAGCGGAGCCGGGACTAGCACGTACAATGAGCAGTTCTTC,-,TRBJ2-1,TRBV5-1,TRBD2
CASSDQETQYF,TGTGCCAGCAGCGACCAAGAGACCCAGTACTTC,many,TRBJ2-5,TRBV9,-
CASSPTRQSYEQYF,TGTGCCAGCAGCCCAACCCGACAGTCCTACGAGCAGTACTTC,once,TRBJ2-7,TRBV14,-
CSVGDRGSSGYTF,TGCAGCGTTGGGGACAGGGGGTCCAGTGGCTACACCTTC,few,TRBJ1-2,TRBV29-1,TRBD1
CSATSLHSVSYNEQFF,TGCAGTGCTACTAGTCTCCATAGCGTTTCCTACAATGAGCAGTTCTTC,-,TRBJ2-1,TRBV20-1,-
CSASRSTPNPSAEQYF,TGCAGTGCTAGTAGATCTACACCCAACCCGTCCGCCGAGCAGTACTTC,-,TRBJ2-7,TRBV20-1,-
CASSLELFSYNEQFF,TGTGCCAGCAGCTTAGAACTTTTCTCCTACAATGAGCAGTTCTTC,once,TRBJ2-1,TRBV7-2,-
CASSLGGPFEVYEQYF,TGTGCCAGCAGCTTAGGGGGCCCCTTCGAAGTCTACGAGCAGTACTTC,-,TRBJ2-7,TRBV7-2,-
CASSPPRGGNEKLFF,TGTGCCAGCAGCCCACCCCGCGGGGGCAATGAAAAACTGTTTTTT,-,TRBJ1-4,TRBV28,-
CASSKEEGADTEAFF,TGTGCCAGCAGCAAAGAGGAGGGGGCGGACACTGAAGCTTTCTTT,-,TRBJ1-1,TRBV21-1,-
CSARDPLRQGSYNEQFF,TGCAGTGCTAGAGACCCGTTACGACAGGGCTCCTACAATGAGCAGTTCTTC,-,TRBJ2-1,TRBV20-1,TRBD1
CASSSSSVGSYEQYF,TGTGCCAGCAGCTCTTCTAGCGTCGGCTCCTACGAGCAGTACTTC,-,TRBJ2-7,TRBV7-2,-
CASSLFPGGTGGEQYF,TGTGCCAGCAGCTTATTTCCGGGGGGGACAGGGGGCGAGCAGTACTTC,-,TRBJ2-7,TRBV7-2,TRBD1
CSASSGSSYNEQFF,TGCAGTGCTAGTAGCGGGAGCTCCTACAATGAGCAGTTCTTC,many,TRBJ2-1,TRBV20-1,TRBD2
CASSYNSEQYF,TGTGCCAGCAGTTACAACTCCGAGCAGTACTTC,few,TRBJ2-7,TRBV6-6,-